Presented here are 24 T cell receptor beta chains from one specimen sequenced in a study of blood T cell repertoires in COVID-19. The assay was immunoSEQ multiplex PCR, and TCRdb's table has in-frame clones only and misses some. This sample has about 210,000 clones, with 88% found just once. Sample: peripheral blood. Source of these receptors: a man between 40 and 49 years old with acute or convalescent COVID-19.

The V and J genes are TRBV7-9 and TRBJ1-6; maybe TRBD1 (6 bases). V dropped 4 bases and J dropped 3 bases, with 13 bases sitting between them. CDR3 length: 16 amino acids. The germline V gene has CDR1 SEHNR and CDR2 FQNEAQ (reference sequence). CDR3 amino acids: CASSSRQANYNSPLHF. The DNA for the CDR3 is TGTGCCAGCAGCTCCCGACAGGCCAACTATAATTCACCCCTCCACTTT.

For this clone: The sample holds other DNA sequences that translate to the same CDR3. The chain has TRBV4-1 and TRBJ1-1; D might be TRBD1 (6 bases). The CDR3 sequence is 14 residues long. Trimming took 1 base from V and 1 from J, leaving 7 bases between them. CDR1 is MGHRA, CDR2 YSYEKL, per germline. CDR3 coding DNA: TGCGCCAGCAGCCAAGGCAGGGGGAACACTGAAGCTTTCTTT. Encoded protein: CASSQGRGNTEAFF.

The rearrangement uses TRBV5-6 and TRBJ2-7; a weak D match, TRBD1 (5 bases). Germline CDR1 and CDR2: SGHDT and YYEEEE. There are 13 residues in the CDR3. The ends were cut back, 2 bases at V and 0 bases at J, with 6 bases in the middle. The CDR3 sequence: CASSLGASYEQYF. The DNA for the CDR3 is TGTGCCAGCAGCTTAGGGGCCTCCTACGAGCAGTACTTC.

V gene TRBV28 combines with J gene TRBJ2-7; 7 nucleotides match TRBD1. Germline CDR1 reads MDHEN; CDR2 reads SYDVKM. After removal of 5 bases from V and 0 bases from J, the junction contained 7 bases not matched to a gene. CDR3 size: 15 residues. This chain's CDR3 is CASSPRDSLSYEQYF. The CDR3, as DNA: TGTGCCAGCAGTCCACGGGACAGCCTCTCCTACGAGCAGTACTTC.

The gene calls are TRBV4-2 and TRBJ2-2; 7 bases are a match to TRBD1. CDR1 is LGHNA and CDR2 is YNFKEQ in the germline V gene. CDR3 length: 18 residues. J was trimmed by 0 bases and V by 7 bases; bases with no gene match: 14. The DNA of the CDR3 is TGTGCCAGCACCAAAATTCAGTCCGGGACAGCGAACACCGGGGAGCTGTTTTTT. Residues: CASTKIQSGTANTGELFF.

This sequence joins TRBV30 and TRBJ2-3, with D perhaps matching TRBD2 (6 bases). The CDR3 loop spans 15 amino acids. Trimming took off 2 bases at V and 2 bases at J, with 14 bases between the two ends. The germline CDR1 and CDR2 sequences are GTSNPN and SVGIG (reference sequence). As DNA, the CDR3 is TGTGCCTGGAGTAGAGCGGGTCTAGACACAGATACGCAGTATTTT. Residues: CAWSRAGLDTDTQYF.

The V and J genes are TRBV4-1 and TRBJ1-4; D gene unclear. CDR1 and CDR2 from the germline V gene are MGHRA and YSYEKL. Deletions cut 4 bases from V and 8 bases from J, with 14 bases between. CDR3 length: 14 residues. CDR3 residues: CASSPLPGREKLFF. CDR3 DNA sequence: TGCGCCAGCAGCCCCCTCCCGGGGAGAGAAAAACTGTTTTTT.

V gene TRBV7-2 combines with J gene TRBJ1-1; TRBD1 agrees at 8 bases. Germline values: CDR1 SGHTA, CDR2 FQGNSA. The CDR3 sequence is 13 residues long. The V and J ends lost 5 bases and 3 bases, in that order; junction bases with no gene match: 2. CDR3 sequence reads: CASSGQGYTEAFF. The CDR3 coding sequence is TGTGCCAGCAGCGGACAGGGATACACTGAAGCTTTCTTT.

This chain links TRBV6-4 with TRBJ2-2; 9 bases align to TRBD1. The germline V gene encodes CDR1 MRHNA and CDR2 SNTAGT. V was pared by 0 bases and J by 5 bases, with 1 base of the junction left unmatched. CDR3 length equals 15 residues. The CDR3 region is CASSDSGQGTGELFF. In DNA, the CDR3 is TGTGCCAGCAGTGACTCAGGACAGGGGACCGGGGAGCTGTTTTTT.

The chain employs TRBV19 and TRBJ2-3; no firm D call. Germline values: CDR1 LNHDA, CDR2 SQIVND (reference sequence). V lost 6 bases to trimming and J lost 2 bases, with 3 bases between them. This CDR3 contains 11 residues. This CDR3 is CASSITDTQYF. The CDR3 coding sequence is TGTGCCAGTAGCATCACAGATACGCAGTATTTT. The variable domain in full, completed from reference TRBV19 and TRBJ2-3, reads DGGITQSPKYLFRKEGQNVTLSCEQNLNHDAMYWYRQDPGQGLRLIYYSQIVNDFQKGDIAEGYSVSREKKESFPLTVTSAQKNPTAFYLCASSITDTQYFGPGTRLTVL.

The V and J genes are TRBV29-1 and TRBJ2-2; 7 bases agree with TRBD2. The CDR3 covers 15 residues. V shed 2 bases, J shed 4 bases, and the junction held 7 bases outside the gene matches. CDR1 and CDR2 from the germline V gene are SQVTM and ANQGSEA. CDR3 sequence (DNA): TGCAGCGTTGAACTGCGGGGGACGCCCACCGGGGAGCTGTTTTTT. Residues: CSVELRGTPTGELFF.

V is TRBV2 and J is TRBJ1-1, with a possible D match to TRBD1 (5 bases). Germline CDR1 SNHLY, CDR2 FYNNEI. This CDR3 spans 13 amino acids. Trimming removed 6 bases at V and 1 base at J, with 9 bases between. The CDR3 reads CASRGLPNTEAFF. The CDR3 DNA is TGTGCCAGCAGGGGACTGCCGAACACTGAAGCTTTCTTT.

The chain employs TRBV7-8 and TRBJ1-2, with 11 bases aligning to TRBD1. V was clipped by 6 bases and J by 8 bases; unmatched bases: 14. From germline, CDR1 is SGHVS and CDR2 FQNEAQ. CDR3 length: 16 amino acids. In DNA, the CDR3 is TGTGCCAGCAGGTCTCTTACCGGGACAGGGGGTAGAGGCTACACCTTC. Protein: CASRSLTGTGGRGYTF. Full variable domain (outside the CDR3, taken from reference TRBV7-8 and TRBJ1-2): GAGVSQSPRYKVAKRGQDVALRCDPISGHVSLFWYQQALGQGPEFLTYFQNEAQLDKSGLPSDRFFAERPEGSVSTLKIQRTQQEDSAVYLCASRSLTGTGGRGYTFGSGTRLTVV.

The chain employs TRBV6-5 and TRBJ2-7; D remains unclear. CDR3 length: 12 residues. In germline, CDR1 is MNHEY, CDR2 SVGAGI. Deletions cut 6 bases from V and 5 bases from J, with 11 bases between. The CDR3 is CASRATFHEQYF. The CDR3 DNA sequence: TGTGCCAGCAGAGCTACTTTTCACGAGCAGTACTTC.

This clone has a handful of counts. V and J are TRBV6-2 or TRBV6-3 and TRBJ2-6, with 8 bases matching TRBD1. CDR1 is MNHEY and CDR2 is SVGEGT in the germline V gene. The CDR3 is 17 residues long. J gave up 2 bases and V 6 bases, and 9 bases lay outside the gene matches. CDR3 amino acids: CASSPIRTGTGANVLTF. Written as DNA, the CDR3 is TGTGCCAGCAGCCCGATCCGGACAGGGACTGGGGCCAACGTCCTGACTTTC.

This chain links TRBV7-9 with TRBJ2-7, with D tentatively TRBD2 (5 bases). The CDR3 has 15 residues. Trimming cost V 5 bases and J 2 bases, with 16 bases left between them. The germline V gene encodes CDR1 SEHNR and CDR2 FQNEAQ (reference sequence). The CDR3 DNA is TGTGCCAGCAGCCCAAACGGGATATATGCCTACGAGCAGTACTTC. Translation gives CASSPNGIYAYEQYF.

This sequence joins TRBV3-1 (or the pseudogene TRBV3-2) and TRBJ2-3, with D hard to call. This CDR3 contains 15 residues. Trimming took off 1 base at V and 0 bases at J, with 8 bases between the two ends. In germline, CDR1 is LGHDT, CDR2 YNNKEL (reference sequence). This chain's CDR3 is CASSQALTSTDTQYF. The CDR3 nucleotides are TGTGCCAGCAGCCAAGCGCTTACTAGCACAGATACGCAGTATTTT.

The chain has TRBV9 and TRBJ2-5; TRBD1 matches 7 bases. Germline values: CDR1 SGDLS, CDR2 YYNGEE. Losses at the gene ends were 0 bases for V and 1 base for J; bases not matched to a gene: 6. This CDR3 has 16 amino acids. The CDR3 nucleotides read TGTGCCAGCAGCGTAGGAGGGGGACAGATCCAAGAGACCCAGTACTTC. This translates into CASSVGGGQIQETQYF. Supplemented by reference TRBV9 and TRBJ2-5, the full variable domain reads DSGVTQTPKHLITATGQRVTLRCSPRSGDLSVYWYQQSLDQGLQFLIQYYNGEERAKGNILERFSAQQFPDLHSELNLSSLELGDSALYFCASSVGGGQIQETQYFGPGTRLLVL.

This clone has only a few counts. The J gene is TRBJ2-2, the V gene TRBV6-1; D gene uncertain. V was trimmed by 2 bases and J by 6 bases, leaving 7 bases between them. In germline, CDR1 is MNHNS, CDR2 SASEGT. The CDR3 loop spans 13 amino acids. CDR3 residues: CASSENRAGELFF. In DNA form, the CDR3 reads TGTGCCAGCAGTGAAAATCGAGCCGGGGAGCTGTTTTTT.

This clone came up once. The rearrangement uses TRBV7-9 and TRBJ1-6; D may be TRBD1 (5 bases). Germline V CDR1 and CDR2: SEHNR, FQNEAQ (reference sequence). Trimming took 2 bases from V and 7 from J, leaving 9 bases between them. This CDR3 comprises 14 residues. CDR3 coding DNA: TGTGCCAGCAGCTTAACAGGACCCAATTCACCCCTCCACTTT. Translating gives CASSLTGPNSPLHF.

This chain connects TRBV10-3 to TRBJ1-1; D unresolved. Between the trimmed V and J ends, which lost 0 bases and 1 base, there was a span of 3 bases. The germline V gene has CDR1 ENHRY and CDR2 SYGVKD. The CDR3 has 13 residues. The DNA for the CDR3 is TGTGCCATCAGTGAGTCCGGGAACACTGAAGCTTTCTTT. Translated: CAISESGNTEAFF.

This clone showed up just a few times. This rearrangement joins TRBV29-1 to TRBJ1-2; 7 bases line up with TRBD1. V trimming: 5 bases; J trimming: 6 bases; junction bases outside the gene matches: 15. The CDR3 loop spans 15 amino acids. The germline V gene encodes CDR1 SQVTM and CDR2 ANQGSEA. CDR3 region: CSVRQGLIWADGYTF. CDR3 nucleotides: TGCAGCGTTCGACAGGGCCTGATATGGGCAGATGGCTACACCTTC.

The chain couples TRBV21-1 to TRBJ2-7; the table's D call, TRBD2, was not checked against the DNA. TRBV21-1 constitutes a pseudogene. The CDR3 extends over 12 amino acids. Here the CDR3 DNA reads TGTGCCAGCAGCAAAGTAACCTACGAGCAGTACTTC. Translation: CASSKVTYEQYF.

The CDR3 loop reads CASSLETGAYNEQFF. The CDR3, as DNA: TGTGCCAGCAGCTTAGAGACGGGGGCCTACAATGAGCAGTTCTTC. This sequence joins TRBV11-2 and TRBJ2-1, with D perhaps TRBD2 (6 bases). The V end was cut by 0 bases, the J end by 2 bases, with 8 bases between. The germline V gene has CDR1 SGHAT and CDR2 FQNNGV. The CDR3 sequence is 15 residues long.